The source of this T cell receptor (beta chain) is a study of early T cells in non-severe SARS-CoV-2 infection. Overall study: Bulk RNA isolated from unsorted whole blood underwent sequencing; chains were not paired. General study points: Matching against VDJdb likely underestimated virus-specific expansions, favoring anti-spike CD8.

Trimming pared 5 bases from V and 4 bases from J, leaving 15 bases between. CDR1 is SGHTA and CDR2 is FQGTGA in the germline V gene. This CDR3 has 14 amino acids. This clonotype was seen ten or more times. Its cognate antigen is unknown. The TCR library protocol attached unique molecular identifiers to the individual cDNA molecules. TCRdb used MiXCR to reprocess the 5' RACE reads, holding one entry per CDR3 protein. The sample carries around 61,000 distinct CDR3 sequences, over 12% recorded once. Source: whole blood, taken at baseline. This rearrangement joins TRBV7-3 to TRBJ2-7, with D unresolved. The receptor comes from an adult who was a healthcare worker with PCR-confirmed SARS-CoV-2 infection or an uninfected control (not recorded which). The CDR3 here is CASSPNGQSYEQYF. The CDR3 DNA is TGTGCCAGCAGCCCAAACGGGCAGTCTTACGAGCAGTACTTC. The full variable domain, rest sourced from reference TRBV7-3 and TRBJ2-7, is GAGVSQTPSNKVTEKGKYVELRCDPISGHTALYWYRQSLGQGPEFLIYFQGTGAADDSGLPNDRFFAVRPEGSVSTLKIQRTERGDSAVYLCASSPNGQSYEQYFGPGTRLTVT.